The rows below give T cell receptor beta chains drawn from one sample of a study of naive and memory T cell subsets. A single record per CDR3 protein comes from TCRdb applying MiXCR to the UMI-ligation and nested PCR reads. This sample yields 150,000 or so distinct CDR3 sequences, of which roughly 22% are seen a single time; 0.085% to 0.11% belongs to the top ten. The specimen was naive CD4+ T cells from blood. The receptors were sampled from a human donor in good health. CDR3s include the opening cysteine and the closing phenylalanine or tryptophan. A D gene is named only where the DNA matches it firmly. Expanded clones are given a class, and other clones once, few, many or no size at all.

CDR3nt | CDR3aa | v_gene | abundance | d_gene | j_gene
TGTGCCACCAGCAGAGCAGGACTCCCGGTTGAGATATACGAGCAGTACTTC | CATSRAGLPVEIYEQYF | TRBV15 | NA | NA | TRBJ2-7
TGCAGCGTTGACGGAGCGGGAGGTACGCAGTATTTT | CSVDGAGGTQYF | TRBV29-1 | NA | TRBD2 | TRBJ2-3
TGCAGTGCTAGGGACAGCGGAAAGGGACTCCCAGATACGCAGTATTTT | CSARDSGKGLPDTQYF | TRBV20-1 | few | NA | TRBJ2-3
TGTGCCAGCAGTTACGGGACTCCACATACAGCCCTTTACGAGCAGTACTTC | CASSYGTPHTALYEQYF | TRBV6-5 | few | NA | TRBJ2-7
TGTGCCAGCAGGTGGACTAGCGGGAGAGAGGAGCAGTACTTC | CASRWTSGREEQYF | TRBV27 | NA | TRBD2 | TRBJ2-7
TGTGCCAGCAGGTCGGCTGGACGCTACGAGCAGTACTTC | CASRSAGRYEQYF | TRBV2 | NA | NA | TRBJ2-7
TGTGCCAGCTCACCCCCGCAGGGCTACGAGCAGTACTTC | CASSPPQGYEQYF | TRBV18 | few | NA | TRBJ2-7
TGTGCCAGCAGCGTAGGAAGGTACCCAGATACGCAGTATTTT | CASSVGRYPDTQYF | TRBV9 | NA | NA | TRBJ2-3
TGCGCCAGCAGCTTAAAAGGTCGAGAAGCTGTAGGGCGGGAGCTGTTTTTT | CASSLKGREAVGRELFF | TRBV5-1 | NA | NA | TRBJ2-2
TGTGCCAGCAGTGAACGTGGACAGGGTGGCGAGCAGTTCTTC | CASSERGQGGEQFF | TRBV6-1 | NA | TRBD1 | TRBJ2-1
TGTGCCAGCAGTTACCAGGGAGGCGCCGCAGATACGCAGTATTTT | CASSYQGGAADTQYF | TRBV6-2/TRBV6-3 | NA | NA | TRBJ2-3
TGTGCCAGCAGTTATTCTAGCGGGACGGGAGGGGATAACATTCAGTACTTC | CASSYSSGTGGDNIQYF | TRBV6-5 | many | TRBD2 | TRBJ2-4
TGTGCCAGCGGGGGGACGACTGAAGCTTTCTTT | CASGGTTEAFF | TRBV28 | few | NA | TRBJ1-1
TGTGCCAGCAGCTTGTTAGAGGGAATCTACGAGCAGTACTTC | CASSLLEGIYEQYF | TRBV5-6 | NA | NA | TRBJ2-7
TGCGCCAGCAGCCAAGACCAGAGCAGGGGGAACTACACCTTC | CASSQDQSRGNYTF | TRBV4-1 | NA | TRBD1 | TRBJ1-2
TGCAGTGCAACAGGACAGGGGGTAGAGACCCAGTACTTC | CSATGQGVETQYF | TRBV20-1 | NA | TRBD1 | TRBJ2-5
TGTGCCAGCAGCTCGCCGGGGTTCGAGCAGTACTTC | CASSSPGFEQYF | TRBV7-9 | NA | NA | TRBJ2-7
TGCAGTGCTGGCCTGAAACCCACAGATACGCAGTATTTT | CSAGLKPTDTQYF | TRBV20-1 | NA | NA | TRBJ2-3
TGTGCCAGCAGCTTAGTCGGGCAGGACAATGAGCAGTTCTTC | CASSLVGQDNEQFF | TRBV7-2 | few | NA | TRBJ2-1
TGTGCCAGCAGCGACCCAGGGAGGGTCAGTGAGCAGTTCTTC | CASSDPGRVSEQFF | TRBV9 | few | TRBD2 | TRBJ2-1
TGTGCCAGCAGCGCCCGGCAGGGTGGTGAGCAGTTCTTC | CASSARQGGEQFF | TRBV5-4 | few | NA | TRBJ2-1
TGTGCCAGTAGAGGGACAGGGACCTACGAGCAGTACTTC | CASRGTGTYEQYF | TRBV19 | few | TRBD1 | TRBJ2-7
TGCGCCAGCAGCTTGGGTGGCGGGTTTGCGACTGAAGCTTTCTTT | CASSLGGGFATEAFF | TRBV5-1 | NA | NA | TRBJ1-1
TGTGCCAGCAGCCAGAGGGGGCCCGCGGGGAGCTCCTACAATGAGCAGTTCTTC | CASSQRGPAGSSYNEQFF | TRBV3-1 | once | NA | TRBJ2-1
TGTGCCAGCAGCCGTAACGTAGGGACGAACACCGGGGAGCTGTTTTTT | CASSRNVGTNTGELFF | TRBV7-2 | NA | NA | TRBJ2-2
TGTGTCAGCAGTTTAGTTCGGCGACAGGAAACCTACGAGCAGTACTTC | CVSSLVRRQETYEQYF | TRBV12-3/TRBV12-4 | NA | NA | TRBJ2-7
TGTGCCAGCAGCTCGAGTCGGCCAATCTTCACAGATACGCAGTATTTT | CASSSSRPIFTDTQYF | TRBV7-2 | NA | NA | TRBJ2-3
TGTGCCAGCAGAATTAACGGATTGAACACTGAAGCTTTCTTT | CASRINGLNTEAFF | TRBV12-3/TRBV12-4 | few | NA | TRBJ1-1
TGTGCCAGCAGCCATGGGGGGGAAACTGAAGCTTTCTTT | CASSHGGETEAFF | TRBV3-1 | few | NA | TRBJ1-1
TGTGCCAGCAGTTTTGGGCAGGGCGAGTTGGAGACCCAGTACTTC | CASSFGQGELETQYF | TRBV28 | NA | NA | TRBJ2-5
TGTGCCAGCAGCCTAACCCGTAGCTCCTACAATGAGCAGTTCTTC | CASSLTRSSYNEQFF | TRBV11-2 | NA | NA | TRBJ2-1
TGTGCCAGCAGTTTAGCGCGGACAGGTCGCTTCTTC | CASSLARTGRFF | TRBV12-3/TRBV12-4 | few | TRBD1 | TRBJ2-1
TGTGCCAGCAGTGAGGACTGGAGCGCACCCCTCCACTTT | CASSEDWSAPLHF | TRBV6-4 | NA | NA | TRBJ1-6
TGTGCCATCAGCCTAGCGGGGGTCACAGATACGCAGTATTTT | CAISLAGVTDTQYF | TRBV10-3 | few | TRBD2 | TRBJ2-3
TGCAGTGCTAGTGAGCAGGGGCCTACCAACTATGGCTACACCTTC | CSASEQGPTNYGYTF | TRBV20-1 | NA | NA | TRBJ1-2
TGTGCCAGCAGCGCTGGGCCGGGGGCCTCATACGAGCAGTACTTC | CASSAGPGASYEQYF | TRBV9 | many | NA | TRBJ2-7
TGTGCCAGCAGCCGTTTGACAGAAGAGACCCAGTACTTC | CASSRLTEETQYF | TRBV7-7 | NA | NA | TRBJ2-5
TGTGCCAGCAGTGAGGGACAGGGTTACACTGAAGCTTTCTTT | CASSEGQGYTEAFF | TRBV6-1 | few | TRBD1 | TRBJ1-1
TGTGCCAGCAGCCTCTGGGACAGGGAGGACTATGGCTACACCTTC | CASSLWDREDYGYTF | TRBV13 | NA | TRBD1 | TRBJ1-2
TGTGCCAGCACCAGGGACAGGATGAGCAATGAGCAGTTCTTC | CASTRDRMSNEQFF | TRBV28 | NA | TRBD1 | TRBJ2-1
TGTGCCAGTGGGCCAGAACTTAGGGAGACCCAGTACTTC | CASGPELRETQYF | TRBV2 | few | NA | TRBJ2-5
TGTGCCAGCAGCAAATTACTAGCGGGCCTTAGCACAGATACGCAGTATTTT | CASSKLLAGLSTDTQYF | TRBV7-2 | few | TRBD2 | TRBJ2-3
TGTGCCAGCAGTTTAATCCCGAACACTGAAGCTTTCTTT | CASSLIPNTEAFF | TRBV27 | few | NA | TRBJ1-1
TGTGCCAGCGGAATAACAGGGGTGAACACTGAAGCTTTCTTT | CASGITGVNTEAFF | TRBV12-3/TRBV12-4 | NA | TRBD1 | TRBJ1-1
TGTGCCAGCAGTTACGAGGGAGCAGCTTACAATGAGCAGTTCTTC | CASSYEGAAYNEQFF | TRBV6-5 | few | NA | TRBJ2-1
TGTGCCAGCAGCGCACCAGGGGCTCCCGGGGAGCTGTTTTTT | CASSAPGAPGELFF | TRBV11-2 | NA | NA | TRBJ2-2
TGTGCCAGCAGCCACGGGGTCCGACGGGTCTACAATGAGCAGTTCTTC | CASSHGVRRVYNEQFF | TRBV3-1 | few | NA | TRBJ2-1